The 8 T cell receptor beta chains below were found in one sample sequenced in a study of T cells in Graves' hyperthyroidism and ophthalmopathy. Using RNA transcripts as the source, TCR beta CDR3 regions were amplified. HTBI primers drove first-round RT-PCR of the TCR CDR3. TCRdb re-called the multiplex PCR reads with MiXCR, one entry per CDR3 protein. The sample has 300,000 to 400,000 distinct CDR3 sequences; 14% are singletons. The specimen sequenced was blood. The receptor source for this set is a woman aged 25 to 39 with Graves' ophthalmopathy.

This rearrangement joins TRBV2 to TRBJ2-5; D possibly corresponds to TRBD2 (6 bases). Germline V CDR1 and CDR2: SNHLY, FYNNEI. Trimming pared 6 bases from V and 7 bases from J, leaving 9 bases between. This CDR3 spans 11 amino acids. This CDR3 is CASRAGGTQYF. CDR3 nucleotides: TGTGCCAGCAGGGCCGGGGGGACCCAGTACTTC.

V is TRBV20-1 and J is TRBJ2-2; no firm D call. The V and J ends lost 0 bases and 2 bases respectively, with 19 bases between them. Germline CDR1 and CDR2: DFQATT and SNEGSKA (reference sequence). The CDR3 runs to 18 residues. CDR3 nucleotide sequence: TGCAGTGCTAGAGACGTTTCGGAAGGGCACATAAACACCGGGGAGCTGTTTTTT. Protein product: CSARDVSEGHINTGELFF.

In its sample, this clonotype was seen many times. The chain recombines TRBV6-1 with TRBJ2-7; D is unresolved. Trimming took 4 bases from V and 2 from J, leaving 9 bases between them. CDR3 length: 13 residues. Germline CDR1 MNHNS, CDR2 SASEGT. CDR3 nucleotide sequence: TGTGCCAGCAGTGCCGCCGGCCCCTACGAGCAGTACTTC. Residues: CASSAAGPYEQYF.

This clonotype was counted only a few times. The chain uses TRBV2 and TRBJ2-1; perhaps TRBD2 as D (6 bases). The CDR3 covers 16 residues. Looked up from germline, CDR1 is SNHLY and CDR2 is FYNNEI. V lost 7 bases, J lost 5 bases, and 21 bases lay in between. For the CDR3, the DNA is TGTGCCAGCACAGGGTTGAGGGACTTGGAAGACAATGAGCAGTTCTTC. It yields the protein CASTGLRDLEDNEQFF.

The V and J genes are TRBV7-9 and TRBJ1-2, with TRBD1 as a possible D gene (5 bases). The CDR3 is made up of 14 amino acids. Per the germline V gene, CDR1 is SEHNR and CDR2 is FQNEAQ (reference sequence). Trimming shortened V by 5 bases and J by 1 base, and 11 bases separated the two germline ends. CDR3 coding DNA: TGTGCCAGCAGCCCATTGGGGGTTAACTATGGCTACACCTTC. Translation gives CASSPLGVNYGYTF.

This clonotype appeared many times. The rearrangement links TRBV15 to TRBJ2-1, with a weak D call TRBD1 (5 bases). V lost 9 bases and J 16 bases, leaving 19 bases between the germline ends. Germline values: CDR1 LNHNV, CDR2 YYDKDF (reference sequence). The CDR3 runs to 11 residues. Written as DNA, the CDR3 is TGTGCCACGAGCGAGGCGCAGGGTAGTTTCTTC. Residues: CATSEAQGSFF.

This clonotype was counted many times. The chain recombines TRBV30 with TRBJ1-1; 7 bases are a match to TRBD1. In germline, CDR1 is GTSNPN, CDR2 SVGIG (reference sequence). The CDR3 length is 13 residues. J was trimmed by 1 base and V by 1 base; bases with no gene match: 0. The CDR3 here is CAWSGQGNTEAFF. CDR3 sequence (DNA): TGTGCCTGGAGTGGACAGGGGAACACTGAAGCTTTCTTT.

This clonotype was counted ten times or more. This rearrangement joins TRBV5-1 to TRBJ1-6; D not certain. Germline V gives CDR1 SGHRS, CDR2 YFSETQ. The V and J ends lost 1 base and 0 bases respectively, with 11 bases between them. There are 17 residues in the CDR3. The CDR3 nucleotides are TGCGCCAGCAGCTTGTATCGCCGCCACTCCTATAATTCACCCCTCCACTTT. This gives the protein CASSLYRRHSYNSPLHF.